Sequencing of this T cell receptor (beta chain) was carried out in a study of shared T cell receptors in the human thymus. This CDR3 has 15 residues. Trimming shortened V by 10 bases and J by 8 bases, and 26 bases separated the two germline ends. Germline loops: CDR1 SGHAT, CDR2 FQNNGV. TCRdb's table, derived via immunoSEQ multiplex PCR, lists solely in-frame clones and lacks some. The data show over 650,000 clones, around 87% seen once. The sample was also reused in another study, on human thymus T cells. As that study records: Resections that were taken during corrective heart surgery supplied the thymus tissue. Unrelated individuals reportedly shared highly overlapping thymic TCR repertoires.

This chain links TRBV11-2 with TRBJ1-2, with D maybe TRBD1 (6 bases). The sample consisted of thymocytes. This receptor was taken from a boy under two years old with a congenital heart defect. The DNA for the CDR3 is TGTGCCACCCGGAATTCGCACAGGGAGAAGGACGGCTACACCTTC. Residues: CATRNSHREKDGYTF. The full variable domain, completed using reference TRBV11-2 and TRBJ1-2, is EAGVAQSPRYKIIEKRQSVAFWCNPISGHATLYWYQQILGQGPKLLIQFQNNGVVDDSQLPKDRFSAERLKGVDSTLKIQPAKLEDSAVYLCATRNSHREKDGYTFGSGTRLTVV.